The TCR beta chain under discussion was sequenced for a study of cytomegalovirus exposure and HLA in healthy donors. Study outcomes and limitations: It was 150 to 200 TCR beta chains that were listed as cytomegalovirus-associated. Among TCR sequences, most were rare, though some public TCRs appeared in many donors. A later analysis linked a missense variant in DCLRE1C to the trimming of TCR beta V and J genes.

It was with 60 Vbeta and 13 Jbeta primers that the PCR ran. Using immunoSEQ multiplex PCR, the repertoire was profiled, and TCRdb retains in-frame clones only, with some absent. The sample records 280,000 or so clones, approximately 90% being singletons. This clone was detected a few times. As yet, its antigen is unknown. Healthy individuals who donated bone marrow served as the donors. Specimen: PBMCs. The clonotype was recovered from a woman aged 18-29 years in good health and CMV-seronegative.

The CDR3 nucleotides are TGTGCCAGCAGCCTTCAGCGCGTCTATGGCTACACCTTC. Translation: CASSLQRVYGYTF. The V and J genes are TRBV6-5 and TRBJ1-2; no clear D gene. The CDR3 totals 13 residues. Per the germline V gene, CDR1 is MNHEY and CDR2 is SVGAGI. V was trimmed by 6 bases and J by 4 bases, leaving 12 bases between them.